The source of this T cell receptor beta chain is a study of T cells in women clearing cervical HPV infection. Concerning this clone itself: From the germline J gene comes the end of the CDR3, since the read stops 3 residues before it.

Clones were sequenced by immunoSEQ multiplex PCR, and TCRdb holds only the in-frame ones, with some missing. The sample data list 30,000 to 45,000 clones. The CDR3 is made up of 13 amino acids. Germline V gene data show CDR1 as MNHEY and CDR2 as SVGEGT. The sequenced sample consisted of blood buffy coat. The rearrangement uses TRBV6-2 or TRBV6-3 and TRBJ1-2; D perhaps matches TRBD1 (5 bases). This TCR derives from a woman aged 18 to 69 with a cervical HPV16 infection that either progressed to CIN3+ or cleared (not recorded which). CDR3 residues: CASSWDSTKGYTF. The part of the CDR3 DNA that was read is TGTGCCAGCAGTTGGGACTCCACGAAAGGC.